This passage covers 12 T cell receptor beta chains from one sample sequenced in a study of T cell changes during pregnancy in multiple sclerosis. TCRdb's table, derived via immunoSEQ multiplex PCR, lists solely in-frame clones and lacks some. Of about 47,000 clones listed, over 85% are singletons. Sequenced material: peripheral blood, taken in the first trimester of pregnancy. The receptor set was obtained from a female donor with multiple sclerosis, enrolled in a pregnancy study.

The chain uses TRBV7-2 and TRBJ1-1, with D possibly TRBD1 on 5 matching bases. Germline loops: CDR1 SGHTA, CDR2 FQGNSA. The CDR3 is 13 residues long. The V and J ends lost 7 bases and 5 bases respectively, with 14 bases between them. The CDR3 DNA reads TGTGCCAGCACCGAATTGGAGGGGACTGAAGCTTTCTTT. Residues: CASTELEGTEAFF.

The chain uses TRBV6-6 and TRBJ1-1; D is undetermined. The CDR3 contains 14 residues. From germline, CDR1 is MNHNY and CDR2 SVGAGI (reference sequence). Deletions cut 2 bases from V and 4 bases from J, with 11 bases between. The CDR3 nucleotides read TGTGCCAGCAGTTACGCCCTGTCGGGCACTGAAGCTTTCTTT. As protein: CASSYALSGTEAFF.

The chain joins TRBV28 to TRBJ1-5, with D perhaps TRBD1 (5 bases). The V end lost 8 bases, the J end lost 4 bases, and 15 bases lay between the germline ends. Germline V gene lookup returns CDR1 MDHEN and CDR2 SYDVKM. The CDR3 sequence is 14 residues long. CDR3 region: CASVQGGGNQPQHF. DNA for the CDR3: TGTGCCAGCGTCCAGGGTGGGGGGAATCAGCCCCAGCATTTT.

The rearrangement links TRBV5-1 to TRBJ1-1; no definite D call. Trimming pared 4 bases from V and 1 base from J, leaving 8 bases between. The CDR3 covers 13 residues. Per germline, CDR1 SGHRS and CDR2 YFSETQ. As DNA, the CDR3 is TGCGCCAGCAGCATTCAGGAGAACACTGAAGCTTTCTTT. Its protein is CASSIQENTEAFF.

This clone has only one observation. The rearrangement joins TRBV13 to TRBJ2-7; D is ambiguous. CDR1 is PRHDT, CDR2 FYEKMQ, per germline (reference sequence). V lost 5 bases, J lost 0 bases, and 8 bases lay in between. The CDR3 runs 13 residues. The CDR3 loop is CASSPGSSYEQYF. The CDR3, as DNA: TGTGCCAGCAGCCCCGGTTCCTCCTACGAGCAGTACTTC.

The V call is TRBV11-2, the J call TRBJ2-7; weak D call: TRBD1 (7 bases). The CDR3 spans 13 residues. CDR1 is SGHAT and CDR2 is FQNNGV in the germline V gene. V gave up 3 bases and J gave up 6 bases, with 12 bases separating them. CDR3 amino acids: CASSFRQGGEQYF. For the CDR3, the DNA is TGTGCCAGCAGCTTTCGACAGGGAGGCGAGCAGTACTTC.

The chain combines TRBV5-5 with TRBJ2-7; 8 bases align to TRBD2. The CDR3 extends over 16 amino acids. Unmatched junction bases numbered 7, after V lost 0 bases and J lost 2 bases. Germline values: CDR1 SGHKS, CDR2 YYEKEE (reference sequence). CDR3 residues: CASSLGTSHATYEQYF. Written as DNA, the CDR3 is TGTGCCAGCAGCTTGGGGACTAGCCATGCTACCTACGAGCAGTACTTC.

The chain has TRBV2 and TRBJ1-6; D possibly corresponds to TRBD1 (5 bases). CDR1 and CDR2 from the germline V gene are SNHLY and FYNNEI. V dropped 8 bases and J dropped 5 bases, with 13 bases sitting between them. This CDR3 has 14 amino acids. CDR3 nucleotides: TGTGCCAGCGGAGGGCGGGACCATAATTCACCCCTCCACTTT. It specifies CASGGRDHNSPLHF.

This sequence joins TRBV4-1 and TRBJ2-2; 10 bases line up with TRBD2. Trimming took 2 bases from V and 4 from J; bases not matched to a gene: 10. Germline V gene data show CDR1 as MGHRA and CDR2 as YSYEKL. The CDR3 has 18 amino acids. CDR3 in DNA: TGCGCCAGCAGCCAACAGAGAGCGGGACTAGCGATCACCGGGGAGCTGTTTTTT. Its translation is CASSQQRAGLAITGELFF.

The chain uses TRBV4-3 and TRBJ2-2; 9 positions agree with TRBD2. The CDR3 consists of 14 residues. CDR1 LGHNA and CDR2 YSLEER come from the germline V gene. J lost 7 bases, V lost 11 bases, and 11 bases had no gene match. CDR3 DNA sequence: TGCGCCGTCGGGCGGGGGGGCCACGTCGGGGAGCTGTTTTTT. It is translated as CAVGRGGHVGELFF.

The count of this clone is one. CDR3 nucleotides: TGTGCCAGCAGCTTAATGACAGGGGCCCTTTCCACAGATACGCAGTATTTT. Translating it yields CASSLMTGALSTDTQYF. The rearrangement joins TRBV7-8 to TRBJ2-3; 8 nucleotides match TRBD1. The CDR3 sequence is 17 residues long. V shed 2 bases and J 2 bases; nucleotides not matched to a gene: 9. CDR1 SGHVS and CDR2 FQNEAQ come from the germline V gene.

The V and J genes are TRBV11-2 and TRBJ1-2; weak D call: TRBD1 (5 bases). The CDR3 length is 12 residues. CDR1 and CDR2 (germline): SGHAT, FQNNGV. Trimming took 6 bases from V and 6 from J, leaving 11 bases between them. This CDR3 reads CASRPIGDGYTF. The CDR3, as DNA: TGTGCCAGCAGGCCTATAGGGGATGGCTACACCTTC.